This TCR beta chain was captured by sequencing in a study of T-cell reconstitution after alpha-beta-depleted transplantation in children. This clonotype was recorded at least ten times. This CDR3 region has 13 residues. The ends were cut back, 3 bases at V and 0 bases at J, with 5 bases in the middle. Preparing the TCRbeta library involved the use of unique molecular identifiers. TCRdb reprocessed the PCR reads via MiXCR and lists one record per CDR3 protein. The sample yields 250,000 to 350,000 distinct CDR3 sequences, 9.5% to 10% seen once. The V and J genes are TRBV12-3 or TRBV12-4 and TRBJ1-1; D ambiguous. The source was PBMCs from the stem cell graft donor, collected from the stem cell graft. This receptor was obtained from a human donor who donated a stem cell graft to a child with SCID. The CDR3 reads CASSLKMNTEAFF. CDR3 coding DNA: TGTGCCAGCAGTTTGAAGATGAACACTGAAGCTTTCTTT.